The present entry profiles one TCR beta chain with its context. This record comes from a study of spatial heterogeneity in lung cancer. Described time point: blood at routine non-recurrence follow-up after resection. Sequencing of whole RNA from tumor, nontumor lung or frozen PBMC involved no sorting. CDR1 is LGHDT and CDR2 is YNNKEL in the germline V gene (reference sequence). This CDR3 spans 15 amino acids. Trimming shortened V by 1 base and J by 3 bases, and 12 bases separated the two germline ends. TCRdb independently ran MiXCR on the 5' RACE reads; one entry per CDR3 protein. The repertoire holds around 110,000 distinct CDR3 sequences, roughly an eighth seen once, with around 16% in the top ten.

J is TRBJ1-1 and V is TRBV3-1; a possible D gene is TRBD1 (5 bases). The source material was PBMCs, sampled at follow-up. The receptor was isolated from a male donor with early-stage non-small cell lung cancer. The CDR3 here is CASSQGGAIYTEAFF. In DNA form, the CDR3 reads TGTGCCAGCAGCCAAGGAGGGGCTATCTACACTGAAGCTTTCTTT.